The rows below give T cell receptor beta chains drawn from one sample of a study of blood T cell repertoires in COVID-19. Using immunoSEQ multiplex PCR, the repertoire was profiled, and TCRdb retains in-frame clones only, with some absent. The sample consists of about 160,000 clones, roughly 71% of them appearing once. Sequenced: peripheral blood. Every receptor here comes from a woman older than 75 with acute or convalescent COVID-19. The CDR3 runs from the conserved cysteine through the conserved F or W. A D gene is named only where the DNA matches it firmly. Clone size is given for some rows only: seen once, a few or many times, or a class if the clone is expanded.

d_call j_call clone_size v_call cdr3_nt cdr3_aa
NA TRBJ2-5 few TRBV29-1 TGCAGCGTTGGTTCTCTAGATCAAGAGACCCAGTACTTC CSVGSLDQETQYF
TRBD1 TRBJ2-1 NA TRBV4-1 TGCGCCAGCAGCCAAGATTCCCGGGACAGACAGTTCTTC CASSQDSRDRQFF
TRBD1 TRBJ1-5 once TRBV6-6 TGTGCCAGCAGTGAGGGACAGGGCAATCAGCCCCAGCATTTT CASSEGQGNQPQHF
NA TRBJ2-1 NA TRBV19 TGTGCCAGTAGTCAAGAGGGCAATGAGCAGTTCTTC CASSQEGNEQFF
NA TRBJ2-7 many TRBV11-1 TGTGCCAGCAGCTTAGGTTGGAGCTCCTACGAGCAGTACTTC CASSLGWSSYEQYF
TRBD1 TRBJ2-5 NA TRBV19 TGTGCCAGTAGTTCCCAGGGGGCGCTTATCAAGACCCAGTACTTC CASSSQGALIKTQYF
TRBD1 TRBJ2-7 NA TRBV7-8 TGTGCCAGCAGCGAAACCAGGGGGTTCTTCTACGAGCAGTACTTC CASSETRGFFYEQYF
TRBD1 TRBJ1-1 NA TRBV7-9 TGTGCCAGCAGCTTAGAGCAGGGGGCATTCACTGAAGCTTTCTTT CASSLEQGAFTEAFF
TRBD2 TRBJ2-7 few TRBV25-1 TGTGCCAGCAGTGGGGGTGCTAGCGGACACTACGAGCAGTACTTC CASSGGASGHYEQYF
NA TRBJ2-7 NA TRBV19 TGTGCCAGTAGTCCTAACCTGAGCCCCTCCGCCCACTACGAGCAGTACTTC CASSPNLSPSAHYEQYF
NA TRBJ1-2 NA TRBV19 TGTGCCAGTAGTATTGAACATTACTACACCTTC CASSIEHYYTF
NA TRBJ1-2 NA TRBV5-1 TGCGCCAGCAGCTTGCAGGGATCCAATAACTATGGCTACACCTTC CASSLQGSNNYGYTF
NA TRBJ2-2 NA TRBV13 TGTGCCAGCAGCTTCACGGGGGTCAACACCGGGGAGCTGTTTTTT CASSFTGVNTGELFF